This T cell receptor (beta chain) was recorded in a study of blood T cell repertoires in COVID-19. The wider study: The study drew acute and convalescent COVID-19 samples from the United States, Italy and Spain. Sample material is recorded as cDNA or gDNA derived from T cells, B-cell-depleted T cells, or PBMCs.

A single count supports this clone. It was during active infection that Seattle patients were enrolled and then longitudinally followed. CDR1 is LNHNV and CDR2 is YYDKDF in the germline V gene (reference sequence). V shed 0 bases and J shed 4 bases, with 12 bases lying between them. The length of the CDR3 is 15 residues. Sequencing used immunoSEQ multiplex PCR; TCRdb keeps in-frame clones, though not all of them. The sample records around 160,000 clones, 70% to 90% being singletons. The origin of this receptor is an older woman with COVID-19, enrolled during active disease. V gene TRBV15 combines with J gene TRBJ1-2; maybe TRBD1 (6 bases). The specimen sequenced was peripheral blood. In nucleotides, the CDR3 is TGTGCCACCAGCAGAGATGGGCAGGGGACCTATGGCTACACCTTC. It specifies CATSRDGQGTYGYTF.